This T cell receptor (beta chain) was identified during a study of Tregs in tolerant kidney transplant recipients. Study observations and caveats: Biological reproducibility was not directly addressed, but technical replication error appeared minimal.

The CDR3 contains 18 residues. Remarks on this clone: Its antigen is undetermined.

Profiling relied on immunoSEQ multiplex PCR, and the TCRdb table lists in-frame clones only, not all of them. The sample yields about 240,000 clones, about 80% seen once. The TCR sequence derives from a human donor in good health. V and J are TRBV12-2 and TRBJ1-4. TRBV12-2 is listed as a pseudogene. Material: CD4+ T cells from blood. The CDR3 loop reads CASRLGFVWGDSNEKLFF. The CDR3 DNA reads as TGTGCAAGTCGCTTAGGATTTGTCTGGGGGGATTCGAATGAAAAACTGTTTTTT.